This T cell receptor beta chain came from a study of blood T cells in healthy people across ages. General study results and limits: Conclusively comparing naive with antigen-experienced cells was impossible with unsorted PBMCs.

The V gene's germline CDR1 is SSHAT and CDR2 FNYEAQ (reference sequence). The CDR3 is made up of 13 amino acids. Ranging in age from about 6 to 95, the donors were healthy Caucasian individuals from Russia. Sample-barcoded 5' priming and a J-beta primer mix drove a second PCR of 7 to 11 cycles. TCRdb re-called the 5' RACE reads through MiXCR, storing one row per CDR3 protein. Of about 930,000 distinct CDR3 sequences in the sample, almost 30% were seen once. This clonotype was detected ten times or more. Its target is unknown. One junction end does not reproduce the germline sequence, and a read error may be involved. The data were also submitted as part of a second study, on T cells of mothers and their children. As that report states: Every microgram of extracted RNA entered cDNA synthesis, about 1.5 ug per 15 ul. Normalized overlap was always slightly, never significantly, higher in related than unrelated mother-child pairs.

The sample taken for sequencing was blood. The chain is built from TRBV7-7 and TRBJ1-1; 8 positions match TRBD1. This TCR derives from a woman aged 40 to 49 in good health. In nucleotides, the CDR3 is TGTGCTAGCAGCGTAGACAGGGGAGGGCAGGCTTTCTTT. It encodes CASSVDRGGQAFF.